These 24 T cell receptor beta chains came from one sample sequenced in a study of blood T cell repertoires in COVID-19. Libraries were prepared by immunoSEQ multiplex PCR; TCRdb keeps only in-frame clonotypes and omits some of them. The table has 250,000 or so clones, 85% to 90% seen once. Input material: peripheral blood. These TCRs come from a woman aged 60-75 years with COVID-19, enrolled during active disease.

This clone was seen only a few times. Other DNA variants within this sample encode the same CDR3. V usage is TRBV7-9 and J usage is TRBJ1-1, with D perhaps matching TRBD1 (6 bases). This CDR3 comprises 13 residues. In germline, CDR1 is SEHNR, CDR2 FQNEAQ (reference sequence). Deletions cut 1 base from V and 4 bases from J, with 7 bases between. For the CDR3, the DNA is TGTGCCAGCAGCTTAGGGGGGCTCACTGAAGCTTTCTTT. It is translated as CASSLGGLTEAFF.

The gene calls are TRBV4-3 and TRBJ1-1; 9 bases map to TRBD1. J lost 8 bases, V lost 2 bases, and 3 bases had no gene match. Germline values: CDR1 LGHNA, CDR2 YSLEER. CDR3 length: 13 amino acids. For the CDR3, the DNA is TGCGCCAGCAGCCAATACAGGGGGCTCGAAGCTTTCTTT. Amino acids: CASSQYRGLEAFF.

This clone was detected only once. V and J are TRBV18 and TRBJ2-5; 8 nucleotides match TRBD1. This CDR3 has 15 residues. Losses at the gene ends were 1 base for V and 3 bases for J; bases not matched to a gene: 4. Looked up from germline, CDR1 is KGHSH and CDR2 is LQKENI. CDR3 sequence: CASSPRPGQEETQYF. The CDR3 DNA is TGTGCCAGCTCACCACGGCCGGGACAGGAAGAGACCCAGTACTTC.

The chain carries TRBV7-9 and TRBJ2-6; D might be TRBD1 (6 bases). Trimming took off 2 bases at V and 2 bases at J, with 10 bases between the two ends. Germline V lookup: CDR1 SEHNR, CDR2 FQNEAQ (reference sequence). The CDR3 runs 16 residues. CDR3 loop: CASSLTWTAGANVLTF. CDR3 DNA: TGTGCCAGCAGCTTAACCTGGACAGCTGGGGCCAACGTCCTGACTTTC.

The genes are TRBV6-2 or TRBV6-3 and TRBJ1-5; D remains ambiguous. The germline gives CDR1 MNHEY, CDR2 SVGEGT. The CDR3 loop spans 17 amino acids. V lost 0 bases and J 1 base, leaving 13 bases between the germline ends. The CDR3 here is CASSYSPWASSNQPQHF. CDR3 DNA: TGTGCCAGCAGTTACTCACCCTGGGCCTCAAGCAATCAGCCCCAGCATTTT.

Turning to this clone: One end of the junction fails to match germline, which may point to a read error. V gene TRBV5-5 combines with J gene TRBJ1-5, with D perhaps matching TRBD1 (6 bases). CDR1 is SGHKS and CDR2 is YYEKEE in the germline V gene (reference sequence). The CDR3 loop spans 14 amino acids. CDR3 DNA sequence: TGTGCCAACAGCTTGACAGGTAGCAATCAGCCCCAGCATTTT. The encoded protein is CANSLTGSNQPQHF.

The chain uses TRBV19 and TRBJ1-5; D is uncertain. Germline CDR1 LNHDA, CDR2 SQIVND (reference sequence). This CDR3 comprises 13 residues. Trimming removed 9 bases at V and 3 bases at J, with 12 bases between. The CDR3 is CASVSAPNQPQHF. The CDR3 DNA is TGTGCCAGCGTGAGCGCCCCCAATCAGCCCCAGCATTTT.

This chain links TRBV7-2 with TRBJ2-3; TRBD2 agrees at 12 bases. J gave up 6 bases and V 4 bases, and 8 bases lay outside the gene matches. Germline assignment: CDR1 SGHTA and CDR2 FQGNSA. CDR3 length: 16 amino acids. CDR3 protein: CASSSTSGGYMDTQYF. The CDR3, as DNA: TGTGCCAGCAGCTCCACTAGCGGGGGGTACATGGATACGCAGTATTTT.

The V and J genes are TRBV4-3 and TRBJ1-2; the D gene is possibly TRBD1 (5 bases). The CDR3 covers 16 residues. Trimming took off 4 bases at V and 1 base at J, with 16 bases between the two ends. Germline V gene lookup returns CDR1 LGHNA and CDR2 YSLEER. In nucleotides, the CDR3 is TGCGCCAGCAGCCTGGGGCAGGGCGGTTTTAACTATGGCTACACCTTC. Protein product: CASSLGQGGFNYGYTF.

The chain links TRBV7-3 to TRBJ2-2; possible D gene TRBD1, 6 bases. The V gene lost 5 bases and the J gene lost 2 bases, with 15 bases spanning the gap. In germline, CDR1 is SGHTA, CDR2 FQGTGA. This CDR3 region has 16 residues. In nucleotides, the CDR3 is TGTGCCAGCAGCCCCCCGGGACAAACTAACACCGGGGAGCTGTTTTTT. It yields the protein CASSPPGQTNTGELFF.

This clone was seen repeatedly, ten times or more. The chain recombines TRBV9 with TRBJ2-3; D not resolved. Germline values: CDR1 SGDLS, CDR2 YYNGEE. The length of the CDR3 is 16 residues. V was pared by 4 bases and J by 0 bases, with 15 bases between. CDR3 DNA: TGTGCCAGCAGCAACAGACCCAACCCCAGCACAGATACGCAGTATTTT. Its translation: CASSNRPNPSTDTQYF.

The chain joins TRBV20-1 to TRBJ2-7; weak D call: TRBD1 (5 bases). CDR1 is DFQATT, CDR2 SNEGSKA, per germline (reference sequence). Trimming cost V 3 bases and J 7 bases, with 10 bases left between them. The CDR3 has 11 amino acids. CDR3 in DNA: TGCAGTGCTAGGACAGTCGGAGAGCAGTACTTC. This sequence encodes CSARTVGEQYF.

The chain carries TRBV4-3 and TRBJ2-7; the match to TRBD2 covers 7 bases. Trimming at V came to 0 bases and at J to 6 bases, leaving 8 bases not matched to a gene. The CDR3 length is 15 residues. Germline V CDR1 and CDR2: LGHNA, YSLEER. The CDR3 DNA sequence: TGCGCCAGCAGCCAAGATTACGGGGAGGGATTCGAGCAGTACTTC. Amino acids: CASSQDYGEGFEQYF.

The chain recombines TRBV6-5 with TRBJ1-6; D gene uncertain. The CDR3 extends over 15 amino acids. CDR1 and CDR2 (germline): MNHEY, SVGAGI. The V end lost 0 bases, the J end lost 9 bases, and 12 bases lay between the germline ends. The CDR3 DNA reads TGTGCCAGCAGTTACTCGAACCGCGCTGGTTCACCCCTCCACTTT. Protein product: CASSYSNRAGSPLHF.

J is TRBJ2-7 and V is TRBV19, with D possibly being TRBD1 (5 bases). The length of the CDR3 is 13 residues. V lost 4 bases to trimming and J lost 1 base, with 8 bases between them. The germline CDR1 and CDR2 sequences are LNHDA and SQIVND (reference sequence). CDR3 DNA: TGTGCCAGTAGTACACAGGTATCCTACGAGCAGTACTTC. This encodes CASSTQVSYEQYF. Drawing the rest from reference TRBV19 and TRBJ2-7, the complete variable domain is DGGITQSPKYLFRKEGQNVTLSCEQNLNHDAMYWYRQDPGQGLRLIYYSQIVNDFQKGDIAEGYSVSREKKESFPLTVTSAQKNPTAFYLCASSTQVSYEQYFGPGTRLTVT.

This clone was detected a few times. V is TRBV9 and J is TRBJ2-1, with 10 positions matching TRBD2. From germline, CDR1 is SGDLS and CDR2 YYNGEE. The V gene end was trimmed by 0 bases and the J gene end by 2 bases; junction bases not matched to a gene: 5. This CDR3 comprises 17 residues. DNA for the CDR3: TGTGCCAGCAGCGTAGGGGCTAGCGGGGGAACCTACAATGAGCAGTTCTTC. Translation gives CASSVGASGGTYNEQFF.

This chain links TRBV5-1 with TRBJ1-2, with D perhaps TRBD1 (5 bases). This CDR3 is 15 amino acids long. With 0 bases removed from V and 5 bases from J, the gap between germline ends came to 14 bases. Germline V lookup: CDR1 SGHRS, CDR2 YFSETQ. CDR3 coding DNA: TGCGCCAGCAGCTTGGGACAGTGGGGTATTTATGGCTACACCTTC. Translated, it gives CASSLGQWGIYGYTF.

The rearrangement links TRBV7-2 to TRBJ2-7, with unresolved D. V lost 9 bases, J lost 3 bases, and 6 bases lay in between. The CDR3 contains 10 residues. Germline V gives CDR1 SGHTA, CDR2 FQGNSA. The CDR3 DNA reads TGTGCCAGGTCTAGCTACGAGCAGTACTTC. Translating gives CARSSYEQYF. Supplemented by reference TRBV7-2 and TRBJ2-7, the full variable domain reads GAGVSQSPSNKVTEKGKDVELRCDPISGHTALYWYRQSLGQGLEFLIYFQGNSAPDKSGLPSDRFSAERTGGSVSTLTIQRTQQEDSAVYLCARSSYEQYFGPGTRLTVT.

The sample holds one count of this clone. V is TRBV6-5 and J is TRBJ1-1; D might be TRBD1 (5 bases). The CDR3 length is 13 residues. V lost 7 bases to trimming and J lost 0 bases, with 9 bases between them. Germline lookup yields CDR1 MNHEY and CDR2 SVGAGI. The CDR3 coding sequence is TGTGCCAGCAAGCAGGGATTGAACACTGAAGCTTTCTTT. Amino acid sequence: CASKQGLNTEAFF.

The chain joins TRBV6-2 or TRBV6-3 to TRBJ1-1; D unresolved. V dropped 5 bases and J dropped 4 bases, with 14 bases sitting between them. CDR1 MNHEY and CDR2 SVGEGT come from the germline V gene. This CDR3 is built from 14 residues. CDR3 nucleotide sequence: TGTGCCAGCAGTCAAGACTCTTATGGCACTGAAGCTTTCTTT. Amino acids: CASSQDSYGTEAFF.

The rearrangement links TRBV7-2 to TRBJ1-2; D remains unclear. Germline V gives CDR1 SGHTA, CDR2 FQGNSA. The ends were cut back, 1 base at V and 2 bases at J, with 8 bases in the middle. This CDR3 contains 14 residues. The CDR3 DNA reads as TGTGCCAGCAGCTTAGGGCACACCAACTATGGCTACACCTTC. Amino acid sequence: CASSLGHTNYGYTF.

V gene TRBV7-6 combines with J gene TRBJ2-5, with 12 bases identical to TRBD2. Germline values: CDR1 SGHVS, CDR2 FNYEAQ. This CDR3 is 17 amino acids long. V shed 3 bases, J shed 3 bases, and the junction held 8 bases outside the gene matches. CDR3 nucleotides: TGTGCCAGCAGCTTTCCCCTGACTAGCGGGGGAAAAGAGACCCAGTACTTC. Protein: CASSFPLTSGGKETQYF.

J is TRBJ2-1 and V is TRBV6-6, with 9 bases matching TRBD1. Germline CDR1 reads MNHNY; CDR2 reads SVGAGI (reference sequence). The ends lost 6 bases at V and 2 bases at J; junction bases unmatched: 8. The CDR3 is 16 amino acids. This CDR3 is CASSPGTGSPYNEQFF. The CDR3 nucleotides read TGTGCCAGCAGCCCCGGGACAGGGAGCCCCTACAATGAGCAGTTCTTC.

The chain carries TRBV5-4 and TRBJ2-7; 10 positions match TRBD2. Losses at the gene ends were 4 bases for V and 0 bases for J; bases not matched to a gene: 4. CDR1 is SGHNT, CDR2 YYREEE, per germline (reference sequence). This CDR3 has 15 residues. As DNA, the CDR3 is TGTGCCAGCAGCACTAGCGGGGCCGGCTCCTACGAGCAGTACTTC. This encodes CASSTSGAGSYEQYF. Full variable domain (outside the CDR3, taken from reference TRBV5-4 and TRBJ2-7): ETGVTQSPTHLIKTRGQQVTLRCSSQSGHNTVSWYQQALGQGPQFIFQYYREEENGRGNFPPRFSGLQFPNYSSELNVNALELDDSALYLCASSTSGAGSYEQYFGPGTRLTVT.